This TCR beta chain was observed in a study of blood T cell repertoires in COVID-19. Study information: The samples span acute and convalescent COVID-19 from the United States, Italy and Spain.

V was shortened by 0 bases and J by 1 base, with 12 bases between the two germline ends. The length of the CDR3 is 15 residues. Per the germline V gene, CDR1 is GTSNPN and CDR2 is SVGIG (reference sequence). The authors' processing: From reference gene primer amplification, estimates of nucleated cell counts were derived. TCRdb's table, derived via immunoSEQ multiplex PCR, lists solely in-frame clones and lacks some. V, J and clone size are taken as reported in that table, and D and trimming were inferred from the DNA itself. The sample yields about 110,000 clones, approximately 82% seen once. This receptor was obtained from an older woman with acute or convalescent COVID-19. The chain uses TRBV30 and TRBJ1-1; D might be TRBD1 (5 bases). Sequenced material: peripheral blood. This chain's CDR3 is CAWSVHLGPNTEAFF. CDR3 sequence (DNA): TGTGCCTGGAGTGTACATTTGGGGCCGAACACTGAAGCTTTCTTT. Based on the CDR3 plus reference TRBV30 and TRBJ1-1, the full variable domain is SQTIHQWPATLVQPVGSPLSLECTVEGTSNPNLYWYRQAAGRGLQLLFYSVGIGQISSEVPQNLSASRPQDRQFILSSKKLLLSDSGFYLCAWSVHLGPNTEAFFGQGTRLTVV.